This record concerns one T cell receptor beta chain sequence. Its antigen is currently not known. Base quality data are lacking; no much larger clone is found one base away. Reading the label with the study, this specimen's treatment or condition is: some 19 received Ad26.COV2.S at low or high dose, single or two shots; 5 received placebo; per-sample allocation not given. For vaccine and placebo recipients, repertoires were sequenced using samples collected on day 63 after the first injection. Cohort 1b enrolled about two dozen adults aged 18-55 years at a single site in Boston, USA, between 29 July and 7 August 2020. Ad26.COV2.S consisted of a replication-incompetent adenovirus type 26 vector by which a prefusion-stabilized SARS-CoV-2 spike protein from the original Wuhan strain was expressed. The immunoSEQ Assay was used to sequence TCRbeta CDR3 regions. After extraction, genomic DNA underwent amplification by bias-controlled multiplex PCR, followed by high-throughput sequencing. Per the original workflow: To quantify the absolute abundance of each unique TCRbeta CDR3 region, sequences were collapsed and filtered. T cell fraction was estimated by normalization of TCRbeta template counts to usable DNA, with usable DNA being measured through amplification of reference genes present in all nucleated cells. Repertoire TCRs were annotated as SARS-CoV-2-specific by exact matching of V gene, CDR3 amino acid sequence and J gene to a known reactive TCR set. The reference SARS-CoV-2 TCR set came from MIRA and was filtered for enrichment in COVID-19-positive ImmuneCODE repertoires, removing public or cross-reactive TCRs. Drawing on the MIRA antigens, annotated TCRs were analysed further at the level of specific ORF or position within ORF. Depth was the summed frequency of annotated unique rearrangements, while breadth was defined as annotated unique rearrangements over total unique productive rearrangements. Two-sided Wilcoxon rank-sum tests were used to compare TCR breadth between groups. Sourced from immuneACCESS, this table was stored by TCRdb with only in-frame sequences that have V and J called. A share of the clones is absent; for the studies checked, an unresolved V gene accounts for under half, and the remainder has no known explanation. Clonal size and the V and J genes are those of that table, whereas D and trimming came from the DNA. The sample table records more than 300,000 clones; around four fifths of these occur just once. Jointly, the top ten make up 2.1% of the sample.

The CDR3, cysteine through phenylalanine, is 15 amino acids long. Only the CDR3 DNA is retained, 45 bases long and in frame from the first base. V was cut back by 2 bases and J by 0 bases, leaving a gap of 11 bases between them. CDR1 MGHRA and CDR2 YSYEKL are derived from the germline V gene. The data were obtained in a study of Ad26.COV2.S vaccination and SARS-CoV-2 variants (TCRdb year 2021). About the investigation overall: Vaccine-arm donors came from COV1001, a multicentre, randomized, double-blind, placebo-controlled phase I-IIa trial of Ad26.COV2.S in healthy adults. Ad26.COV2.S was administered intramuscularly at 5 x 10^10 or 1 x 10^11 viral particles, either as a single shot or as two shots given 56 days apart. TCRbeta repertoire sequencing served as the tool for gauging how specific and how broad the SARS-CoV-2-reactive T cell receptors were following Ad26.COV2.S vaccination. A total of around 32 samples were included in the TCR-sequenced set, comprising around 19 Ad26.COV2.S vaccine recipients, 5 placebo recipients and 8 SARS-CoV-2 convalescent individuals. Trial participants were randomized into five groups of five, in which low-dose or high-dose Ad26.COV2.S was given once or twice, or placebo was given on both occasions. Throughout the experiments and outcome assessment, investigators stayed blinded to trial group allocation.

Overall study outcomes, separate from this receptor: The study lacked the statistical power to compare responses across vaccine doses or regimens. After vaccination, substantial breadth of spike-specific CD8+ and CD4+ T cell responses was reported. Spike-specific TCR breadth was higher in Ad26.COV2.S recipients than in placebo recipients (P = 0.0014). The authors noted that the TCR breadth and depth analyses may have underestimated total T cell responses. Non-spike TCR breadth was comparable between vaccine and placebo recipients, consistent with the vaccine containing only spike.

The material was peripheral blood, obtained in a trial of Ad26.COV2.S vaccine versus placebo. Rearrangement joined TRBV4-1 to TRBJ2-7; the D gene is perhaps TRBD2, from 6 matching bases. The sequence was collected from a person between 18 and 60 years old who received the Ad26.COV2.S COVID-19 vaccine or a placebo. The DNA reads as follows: TGCGCCAGCAGCCAAATTAGCGGATCCTCCTACGAGCAGTACTTC. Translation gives CASSQISGSSYEQYF.